The 15 T cell receptor beta chains below come from one sample, sequenced in a study of blood T cells in healthy people across ages. A second PCR of 7 to 11 cycles used a sample-barcoded 5' primer and a J-beta primer mix. TCRdb re-called the 5' RACE reads through MiXCR, storing one row per CDR3 protein. The table includes some 710,000 distinct CDR3 sequences, 22% detected once. The sample was blood. The receptors were gathered from a man aged 65 to 85 in good health.

The CDR3 DNA follows: TGCGCCAGCAGCCAAGGGATCCGGACGACCTACAATGAGCAGTTCTTC. Translating gives CASSQGIRTTYNEQFF. The chain couples TRBV4-1 to TRBJ2-1; D is unclear. The CDR3 runs 16 residues. The germline V gene has CDR1 MGHRA and CDR2 YSYEKL. The ends were cut back, 1 base at V and 2 bases at J, with 12 bases in the middle.

This clonotype occurred a few times. The V call is TRBV12-3 or TRBV12-4, the J call TRBJ2-2; weak D call: TRBD1 (6 bases). V was shortened by 0 bases and J by 3 bases, with 17 bases between the two germline ends. The CDR3 sequence is 18 residues long. DNA of the CDR3: TGTGCCAGCAGTTTAGCGTCACCTGGGACACCATACACCGGGGAGCTGTTTTTT. Translating it yields CASSLASPGTPYTGELFF.

This clonotype occurred a few times. The V gene is TRBV18, the J gene TRBJ2-5; the D gene could be TRBD1 or TRBD2 (5 bases each). The J call may not be correct, given that the DNA end is closer to TRBJ2-7. Germline-derived CDR1 and CDR2 are KGHSH and LQKENI. There are 16 residues in the CDR3. The CDR3 sequence: CASSLPPGRARYEQYV. The CDR3 DNA follows: TGTGCCAGCTCTTTACCCCCGGGGCGCGCCAGATACGAGCAGTACGTC.

This clonotype appeared a few times. This chain uses TRBV7-9 with TRBJ2-5; 14 bases are a match to TRBD2. The J call may be mistaken, given a closer DNA end match to TRBJ2-7. The CDR3 length is 17 residues. Per the germline V gene, CDR1 is SEHNR and CDR2 is FQNEAQ (reference sequence). The CDR3 bases are TGTGCCAGCAGCATAGGGACTAGCGGGGGTTCTTCCTACGAGCAGTACTTC. Protein product: CASSIGTSGGSSYEQYF.

The V gene is TRBV20-1, the J gene TRBJ1-3; D is unclear. Trimming shortened V by 6 bases and J by 2 bases, and 8 bases separated the two germline ends. The CDR3 consists of 12 residues. The germline CDR1 and CDR2 sequences are DFQATT and SNEGSKA (reference sequence). CDR3 in amino acids: CSATGTGNTIYF. The DNA for the CDR3 is TGCAGTGCGACGGGAACTGGAAACACCATATATTTT.

This clonotype was detected only a few times. V is TRBV10-2 and J is TRBJ2-7; tentative D call: TRBD1 (5 bases). The germline V gene encodes CDR1 WSHSY and CDR2 SAAADI. The V gene lost 10 bases and the J gene lost 3 bases, with 16 bases spanning the gap. The CDR3 is 13 amino acids. The DNA for the CDR3 is TGCGCCACCAAGTCAGGGAACGTCTACGAGCAGTACTTC. This gives the protein CATKSGNVYEQYF.

V is TRBV7-8 and J is TRBJ1-2, with 7 nucleotides matching TRBD1. V gave up 5 bases and J gave up 5 bases; unmatched junction bases: 5. Germline-derived CDR1 and CDR2 are SGHVS and FQNEAQ. The CDR3 is 13 residues long. CDR3 coding DNA: TGTGCCAGCAGCGCGGGACAGACTTATGGCTACACCTTC. It yields the protein CASSAGQTYGYTF. The variable domain in full, with the rest retrieved from reference TRBV7-8 and TRBJ1-2, is GAGVSQSPRYKVAKRGQDVALRCDPISGHVSLFWYQQALGQGPEFLTYFQNEAQLDKSGLPSDRFFAERPEGSVSTLKIQRTQQEDSAVYLCASSAGQTYGYTFGSGTRLTVV.

In this sample, this clonotype turned up a few times. The V and J genes are TRBV18 and TRBJ2-1, with 8 nucleotides matching TRBD1. Germline V lookup: CDR1 KGHSH, CDR2 LQKENI. The CDR3 loop spans 16 amino acids. Losses at the gene ends were 4 bases for V and 3 bases for J; bases not matched to a gene: 8. CDR3 sequence: CASSRLQGGDYNEQFF. The DNA for the CDR3 is TGTGCCAGCTCACGATTACAGGGGGGTGACTACAATGAGCAGTTCTTC.

This clonotype was seen only a few times. The chain combines TRBV24-1 with TRBJ2-3; D remains ambiguous. V dropped 5 bases and J dropped 4 bases, with 12 bases sitting between them. Per germline, CDR1 KGHDR and CDR2 SFDVKD. The CDR3 length is 14 residues. CDR3 in DNA: TGTGCCACCAGTGTCAGCTCCCGTTCAGATACGCAGTATTTT. Its translation is CATSVSSRSDTQYF.

The gene calls are TRBV2 and TRBJ1-1; D ambiguous. This CDR3 comprises 11 residues. Trimming shortened V by 4 bases and J by 11 bases, and 11 bases separated the two germline ends. Germline V CDR1 and CDR2: SNHLY, FYNNEI. The CDR3 loop is CASSADVVAFF. Written as DNA, the CDR3 is TGTGCCAGCAGTGCGGACGTCGTGGCTTTCTTT.

The chain uses TRBV7-3 and TRBJ1-1; D possibly corresponds to TRBD1 (6 bases). With 0 bases removed from V and 1 base from J, the gap between germline ends came to 12 bases. The CDR3 has 16 amino acids. Germline values: CDR1 SGHTA, CDR2 FQGTGA. CDR3 sequence: CASSLTGGTSNTEAFF. DNA for the CDR3: TGTGCCAGCAGCTTAACGGGGGGCACCTCGAACACTGAAGCTTTCTTT. Filled out from reference TRBV7-3 and TRBJ1-1, the complete variable domain reads GAGVSQTPSNKVTEKGKYVELRCDPISGHTALYWYRQSLGQGPEFLIYFQGTGAADDSGLPNDRFFAVRPEGSVSTLKIQRTERGDSAVYLCASSLTGGTSNTEAFFGQGTRLTVV.

This clonotype was detected a few times. This chain links TRBV6-5 with TRBJ1-6; D not certain. This CDR3 contains 13 residues. Germline V gene data show CDR1 as MNHEY and CDR2 as SVGAGI. Trimming cost V 5 bases and J 4 bases, with 6 bases left between them. This chain's CDR3 is CASSISYNSPLHF. CDR3 sequence (DNA): TGTGCCAGCAGTATCAGTTATAATTCACCCCTCCACTTT.

This chain joins TRBV5-1 and TRBJ2-7; TRBD1 is a possible D gene (7 bases). CDR1 is SGHRS, CDR2 YFSETQ, per germline. The CDR3 contains 13 residues. V was pared by 2 bases and J by 7 bases, with 13 bases between. CDR3 coding DNA: TGCGCCAGCAGCTTTAAGGGGGCGGGAGAGCAGTACTTC. Protein: CASSFKGAGEQYF.

The chain links TRBV6-5 to TRBJ1-1, with 10 bases that match TRBD1. J gave up 0 bases and V 7 bases, and 5 bases lay outside the gene matches. Germline CDR1 and CDR2: MNHEY and SVGAGI. The CDR3 is 15 amino acids. The CDR3 protein is CASTRDRGLNTEAFF. The DNA of the CDR3 is TGTGCCAGCACGAGGGACAGGGGTTTGAACACTGAAGCTTTCTTT.

J is TRBJ1-3 and V is TRBV30; a possible D gene is TRBD1 (6 bases). The CDR3 spans 15 residues. V lost 5 bases to trimming and J lost 0 bases, with 14 bases between them. Germline V lookup: CDR1 GTSNPN, CDR2 SVGIG (reference sequence). In nucleotides, the CDR3 is TGTGCCTGGGAACAAACAGGGACCTCTGGAAACACCATATATTTT. Encoded protein: CAWEQTGTSGNTIYF.